These 22 T cell receptor beta chains share one sample of origin, sequenced in a study of CD8 T cells in Susac syndrome. The RNA input was roughly 0.45 to 1 ug, and it was reverse transcribed with random hexamers. TCRdb reprocessed the immunoSEQ multiplex PCR reads with MiXCR, giving one entry per CDR3 protein. The sample contains some 99,000 distinct CDR3 sequences, about 95% of which appear only once. Specimen: CD4+ T cells from PBMCs. Source of these receptors: a human donor in good health.

V usage is TRBV15 and J usage is TRBJ2-7; no clear D gene. Trimming shortened V by 0 bases and J by 9 bases, and 18 bases separated the two germline ends. Germline V gives CDR1 LNHNV, CDR2 YYDKDF (reference sequence). The CDR3 is made up of 15 amino acids. The DNA for the CDR3 is TGTGCCACCAGCAGAGATGAAGGGTATGGCTATGGGCAGTACTTC. Residues: CATSRDEGYGYGQYF. Variable domain in full (rest from reference TRBV15 and TRBJ2-7): DAMVIQNPRYQVTQFGKPVTLSCSQTLNHNVMYWYQQKSSQAPKLLFHYYDKDFNNEADTPDNFQSRRPNTSFCFLDIRSPGLGDTAMYLCATSRDEGYGYGQYFGPGTRLTVT.

This chain joins TRBV28 and TRBJ1-5, with 9 bases matching TRBD1. J lost 9 bases, V lost 1 base, and 7 bases had no gene match. Per the germline V gene, CDR1 is MDHEN and CDR2 is SYDVKM. The CDR3 is made up of 15 amino acids. DNA for the CDR3: TGTGCCAGCAGTTTATTGGGGGGACAGGGAGGGCCCCAGCATTTT. Its protein product is CASSLLGGQGGPQHF.

The rearrangement uses TRBV2 and TRBJ1-5; possible D gene TRBD1, 6 bases. This CDR3 spans 16 amino acids. Trimming removed 6 bases at V and 6 bases at J, with 21 bases between. Germline values: CDR1 SNHLY, CDR2 FYNNEI. Here the CDR3 reads CASSQPVTGSLQPQHF. The CDR3 bases are TGTGCCAGCAGCCAGCCCGTTACAGGGTCTCTTCAGCCCCAGCATTTT.

The genes are TRBV5-1 and TRBJ2-6, with a possible D match to TRBD1 (6 bases). The CDR3 covers 17 residues. V lost 5 bases, J lost 0 bases, and 15 bases lay in between. Germline V gene data show CDR1 as SGHRS and CDR2 as YFSETQ. The CDR3 is CASRSTGLPSGANVLTF. CDR3 in DNA: TGCGCCAGCAGATCTACAGGGCTGCCCTCTGGGGCCAACGTCCTGACTTTC.

This chain links TRBV12-3 or TRBV12-4 with TRBJ2-5; D is undetermined. With 0 bases removed from V and 3 bases from J, the gap between germline ends came to 8 bases. This CDR3 is 14 amino acids long. The CDR3 DNA sequence: TGTGCCAGCAGTTTAGCGGAAGGGAAAGAGACCCAGTACTTC. It encodes CASSLAEGKETQYF.

The J gene is TRBJ2-5, the V gene TRBV29-1, with 8 bases lining up with TRBD2. The trim removed 7 bases at V and 2 bases at J, leaving 9 bases unmatched. CDR1 is SQVTM and CDR2 is ANQGSEA in the germline V gene. The CDR3 consists of 14 residues. The CDR3 bases are TGCAGCGCCGCCCGGGGGGGTGCTCAAGAGACCCAGTACTTC. It codes for CSAARGGAQETQYF.

The CDR3 nucleotides read TGTGCCAGCAGCCAAGGACTAGCGGAAGGCACAGATACGCAGTATTTT. It encodes CASSQGLAEGTDTQYF. The chain links TRBV3-1 to TRBJ2-3; 9 positions match TRBD2. This CDR3 contains 16 residues. V gave up 1 base and J gave up 1 base; unmatched junction bases: 3. Germline values: CDR1 LGHDT, CDR2 YNNKEL (reference sequence).

The V call is TRBV15, the J call TRBJ2-6; 7 bases fit TRBD1. CDR1 LNHNV and CDR2 YYDKDF come from the germline V gene (reference sequence). V shed 3 bases, J shed 2 bases, and the junction held 4 bases outside the gene matches. The CDR3 has 16 residues. CDR3 coding DNA: TGTGCCACCAGCAGTTACGACAGGGCTGGGGCCAACGTCCTGACTTTC. Translation: CATSSYDRAGANVLTF.

This chain uses TRBV4-1 with TRBJ2-3; D is unclear. The V end was cut by 0 bases, the J end by 8 bases, with 12 bases between. The CDR3 runs 14 residues. Germline V CDR1 and CDR2: MGHRA, YSYEKL. The CDR3, as DNA: TGCGCCAGCAGCCAAGATTTGACTTCTCTTACGCAGTATTTT. It encodes CASSQDLTSLTQYF.

This clonotype has just one count. V gene TRBV5-1 combines with J gene TRBJ1-1; tentative D call: TRBD1 (6 bases). CDR3 size: 16 residues. V was trimmed by 2 bases and J by 1 base, leaving 15 bases between them. Germline V CDR1 and CDR2: SGHRS, YFSETQ. CDR3: CASSFRNRVTNTEAFF. For the CDR3, the DNA is TGCGCCAGCAGCTTCCGGAACAGGGTTACGAACACTGAAGCTTTCTTT.

The chain recombines TRBV29-1 with TRBJ1-4, with D unresolved. This CDR3 comprises 13 residues. Per germline, CDR1 SQVTM and CDR2 ANQGSEA. Between the trimmed V and J ends, which lost 3 bases and 5 bases, there was a span of 10 bases. The CDR3 protein is CSVDGGRNEKLFF. Written as DNA, the CDR3 is TGCAGCGTTGACGGAGGAAGGAATGAAAAACTGTTTTTT.

Only a few counts were recorded for this clonotype. V usage is TRBV18 and J usage is TRBJ2-3; 14 bases match TRBD2. The trim removed 3 bases at V and 9 bases at J, leaving 2 bases unmatched. In germline, CDR1 is KGHSH, CDR2 LQKENI. This CDR3 has 14 amino acids. CDR3 DNA: TGTGCCAGCTCACCCGGGACTAGCGGGAGCACGCAGTATTTT. Its protein product is CASSPGTSGSTQYF.

CDR3 DNA sequence: TGTGCCAGTAGTAGCCCGGGGCAAAACGAAAACATTCAGTACTTC. Its protein product is CASSSPGQNENIQYF. V is TRBV19 and J is TRBJ2-4; D may be TRBD1 or TRBD2 (5 bases each). The ends were cut back, 4 bases at V and 5 bases at J, with 15 bases in the middle. CDR1 is LNHDA, CDR2 SQIVND, per germline (reference sequence). The CDR3 covers 15 residues.

The chain combines TRBV3-1 with TRBJ2-4; D remains ambiguous. Germline CDR1 reads LGHDT; CDR2 reads YNNKEL (reference sequence). There are 14 residues in the CDR3. Between the trimmed V and J ends, which lost 0 bases and 8 bases, there was a span of 11 bases. The CDR3 DNA reads TGTGCCAGCAGCCAAGACCCTCTCCTGGACATTCAGTACTTC. This translates into CASSQDPLLDIQYF.

V and J are TRBV19 and TRBJ1-5; D unclear. Germline V gene sequence: CDR1 LNHDA, CDR2 SQIVND (reference sequence). Trimming shortened V by 4 bases and J by 4 bases, and 8 bases separated the two germline ends. This CDR3 region has 13 residues. The CDR3 spells CASSNGYNQPQHF. CDR3 bases: TGTGCCAGTAGTAACGGGTATAATCAGCCCCAGCATTTT.

This chain connects TRBV15 to TRBJ1-3; 8 bases agree with TRBD1. V shed 0 bases, J shed 3 bases, and the junction held 7 bases outside the gene matches. Germline V gene sequence: CDR1 LNHNV, CDR2 YYDKDF (reference sequence). This CDR3 comprises 17 residues. DNA for the CDR3: TGTGCCACCAGCAGAGATCCCAGGGGGCGCAGTGGAAACACCATATATTTT. This codes for CATSRDPRGRSGNTIYF.

V is TRBV7-2 and J is TRBJ2-1; 14 bases line up with TRBD2. In germline, CDR1 is SGHTA, CDR2 FQGNSA. This CDR3 region has 16 residues. J lost 7 bases, V lost 6 bases, and 8 bases had no gene match. The CDR3 protein is CASRETSGGAGNEQFF. As DNA, the CDR3 is TGTGCCAGCAGAGAGACTAGCGGGGGGGCCGGTAATGAGCAGTTCTTC.

The count of this clonotype is one. This sequence joins TRBV6-2 or TRBV6-3 and TRBJ1-1; 7 positions match TRBD1. CDR3 size: 12 residues. CDR1 and CDR2 (germline): MNHEY, SVGEGT. The ends lost 10 bases at V and 1 base at J; junction bases unmatched: 3. The CDR3 sequence: CATGQTNTEAFF. CDR3 coding DNA: TGTGCCACGGGACAGACGAACACTGAAGCTTTCTTT.

This chain links TRBV30 with TRBJ2-3; 9 bases match TRBD2. The CDR3 runs to 12 residues. Germline lookup yields CDR1 GTSNPN and CDR2 SVGIG (reference sequence). J gave up 3 bases and V 5 bases, and 0 bases lay outside the gene matches. CDR3 in DNA: TGTGCCTGGGGACTAGCGACAGATACGCAGTATTTT. Protein sequence: CAWGLATDTQYF.

The chain recombines TRBV3-1 with TRBJ2-7, with D perhaps assigned TRBD1 or TRBD2 (6 bases each). The germline gives CDR1 LGHDT, CDR2 YNNKEL (reference sequence). The CDR3 has 14 amino acids. V shed 4 bases and J shed 2 bases, with 12 bases lying between them. The CDR3 protein is CASSRRGEAYEQYF. CDR3 in DNA: TGTGCCAGCAGCCGGAGGGGGGAGGCCTACGAGCAGTACTTC.

The chain uses TRBV14 and TRBJ2-2; D not certain. The CDR3 is 12 amino acids. The V and J ends lost 6 bases and 7 bases respectively, with 9 bases between them. Germline V lookup: CDR1 SGHDN, CDR2 FVKESK. The CDR3 reads CASRRLLGELFF. CDR3 sequence (DNA): TGTGCCAGCAGACGACTGCTCGGGGAGCTGTTTTTT.

The genes are TRBV29-1 and TRBJ2-7; D unclear. Looked up from germline, CDR1 is SQVTM and CDR2 is ANQGSEA. Trimming took 3 bases from V and 1 from J, leaving 7 bases between them. This CDR3 is built from 12 residues. The CDR3 region is CSVDNGSYEQYF. The DNA for the CDR3 is TGCAGCGTTGATAACGGATCCTACGAGCAGTACTTC.